The T cell receptor (beta chain) described here comes from a study of T cell responses to AZD1222 COVID-19 vaccine. Libraries were prepared by immunoSEQ multiplex PCR; TCRdb keeps only in-frame clonotypes and omits some of them. The sample yields some 140,000 clones, 90% seen once. J was trimmed by 9 bases and V by 5 bases; bases with no gene match: 19. Germline CDR1 is SGHAT and CDR2 is FQNNGV. The CDR3 contains 19 residues. The gene calls are TRBV11-2 and TRBJ2-2, with 12 bases fitting TRBD2. This clonotype originated in an adult in good health. Specimen: peripheral blood, collected on day 0 of AZD1222 vaccination. The CDR3 sequence is CASSQRRPTSGGPLWELFF. CDR3 nucleotide sequence: TGTGCCAGCAGCCAGCGCAGACCAACTAGCGGGGGGCCCCTATGGGAGCTGTTTTTT.